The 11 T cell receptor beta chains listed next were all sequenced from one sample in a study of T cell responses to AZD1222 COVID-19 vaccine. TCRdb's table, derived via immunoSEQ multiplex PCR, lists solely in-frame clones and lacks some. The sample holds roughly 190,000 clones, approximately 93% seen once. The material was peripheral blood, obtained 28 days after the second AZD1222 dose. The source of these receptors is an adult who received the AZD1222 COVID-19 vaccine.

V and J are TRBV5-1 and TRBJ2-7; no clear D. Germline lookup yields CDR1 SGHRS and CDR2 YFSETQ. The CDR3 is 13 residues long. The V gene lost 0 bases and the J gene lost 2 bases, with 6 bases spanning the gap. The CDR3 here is CASSLGHPYEQYF. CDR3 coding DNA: TGCGCCAGCAGCTTGGGACACCCCTACGAGCAGTACTTC.

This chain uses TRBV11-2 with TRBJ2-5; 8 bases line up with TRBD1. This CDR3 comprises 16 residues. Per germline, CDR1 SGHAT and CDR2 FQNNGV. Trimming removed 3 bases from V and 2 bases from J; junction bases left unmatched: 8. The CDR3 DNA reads TGTGCCAGCAGCTTCTGGGACAGGCCCCCGCAAGAGACCCAGTACTTC. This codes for CASSFWDRPPQETQYF.

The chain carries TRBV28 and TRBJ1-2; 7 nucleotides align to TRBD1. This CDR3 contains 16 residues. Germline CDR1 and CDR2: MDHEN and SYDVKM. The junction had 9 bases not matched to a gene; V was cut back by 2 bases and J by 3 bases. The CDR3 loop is CASSLTTGKYHYGYTF. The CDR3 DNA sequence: TGTGCCAGCAGTTTAACGACAGGGAAGTATCACTATGGCTACACCTTC.

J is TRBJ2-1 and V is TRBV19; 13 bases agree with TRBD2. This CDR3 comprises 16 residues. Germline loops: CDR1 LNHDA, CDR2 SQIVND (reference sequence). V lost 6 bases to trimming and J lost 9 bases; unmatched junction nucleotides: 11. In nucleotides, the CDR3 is TGTGCCAGTAGCCATACCCCGGGACTAGCGGGAAGTGAGCAGTTCTTC. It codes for CASSHTPGLAGSEQFF.

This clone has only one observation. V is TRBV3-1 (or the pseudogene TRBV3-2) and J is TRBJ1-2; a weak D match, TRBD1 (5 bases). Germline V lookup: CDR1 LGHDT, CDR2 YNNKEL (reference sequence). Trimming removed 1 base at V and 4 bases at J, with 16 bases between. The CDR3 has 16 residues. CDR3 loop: CASSQVRENGGYGYTF. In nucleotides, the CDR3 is TGTGCCAGCAGCCAAGTTCGTGAAAACGGGGGCTATGGCTACACCTTC.

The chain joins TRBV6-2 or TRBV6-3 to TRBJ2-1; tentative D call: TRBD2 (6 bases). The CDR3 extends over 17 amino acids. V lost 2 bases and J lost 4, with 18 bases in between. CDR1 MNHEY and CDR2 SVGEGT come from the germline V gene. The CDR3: CASSYSPPAGPYNEQFF. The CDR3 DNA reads TGTGCCAGCAGTTACAGCCCCCCAGCGGGCCCTTACAATGAGCAGTTCTTC.

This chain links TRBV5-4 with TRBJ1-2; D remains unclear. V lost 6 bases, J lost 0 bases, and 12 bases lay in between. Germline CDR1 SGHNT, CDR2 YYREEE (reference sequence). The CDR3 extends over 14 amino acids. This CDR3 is CASNIDATNYGYTF. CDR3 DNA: TGTGCCAGCAATATAGACGCCACTAACTATGGCTACACCTTC.

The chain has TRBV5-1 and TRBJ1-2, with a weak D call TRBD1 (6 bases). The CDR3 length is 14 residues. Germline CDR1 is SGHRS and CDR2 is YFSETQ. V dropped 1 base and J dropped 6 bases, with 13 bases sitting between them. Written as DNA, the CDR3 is TGCGCCAGCAGCTTGAGGGGGGGCTCCGATGGCTACACCTTC. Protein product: CASSLRGGSDGYTF.

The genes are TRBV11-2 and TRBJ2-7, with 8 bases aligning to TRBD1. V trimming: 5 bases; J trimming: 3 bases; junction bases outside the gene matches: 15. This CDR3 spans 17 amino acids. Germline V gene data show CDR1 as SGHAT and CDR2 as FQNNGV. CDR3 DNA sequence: TGTGCCAGCAGCCTACCAACCCTCAGGGGGCGAAACTACGAGCAGTACTTC. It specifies CASSLPTLRGRNYEQYF.

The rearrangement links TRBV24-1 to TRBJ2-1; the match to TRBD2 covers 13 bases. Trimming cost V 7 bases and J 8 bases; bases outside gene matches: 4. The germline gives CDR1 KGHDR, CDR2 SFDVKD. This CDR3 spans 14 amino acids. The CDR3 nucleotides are TGTGCCACCAGAGGGACTAGCGGGACACATGAGCAGTTCTTC. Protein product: CATRGTSGTHEQFF.

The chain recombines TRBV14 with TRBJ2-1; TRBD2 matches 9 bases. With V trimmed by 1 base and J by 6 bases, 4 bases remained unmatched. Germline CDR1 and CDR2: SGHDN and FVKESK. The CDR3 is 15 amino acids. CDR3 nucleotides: TGTGCCAGCAGCCAAGTCGCGGGAGGGCTCAATGAGCAGTTCTTC. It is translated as CASSQVAGGLNEQFF.